This TCR beta chain stems from a study of blood T cells in healthy people across ages. Across the study: About one barcoded TCR beta cDNA was captured per two T cells.

The second PCR ran roughly 6 to 11 cycles with a sample-barcoded 5' primer and J-beta primers. From the 5' RACE reads, TCRdb called clonotypes with MiXCR, one entry per CDR3 protein. This table has some 760,000 distinct CDR3 sequences, roughly 25% appearing once. The CDR3 loop spans 14 amino acids. Trimming took 4 bases from V and 5 from J, leaving 18 bases between them. Germline CDR1 DFQATT, CDR2 SNEGSKA (reference sequence). This same sample was also part of a study on T cells of mothers and their children.

V and J are TRBV20-1 and TRBJ2-7; TRBD1 is a possible D gene (7 bases). The sequencing input was blood. This TCR was recovered from a boy aged 5-17 years in good health. Here the CDR3 DNA reads TGCAGTGCTATACTACAGGGGCGCGGGGACGAGCAGTACTTC. Encoded protein: CSAILQGRGDEQYF.